The T cell receptor beta chain under discussion was sequenced for a study of T cells in Graves' hyperthyroidism and ophthalmopathy. RNA transcripts served as the template for amplifying TCR beta CDR3 regions. HTBI primers drove first-round RT-PCR of the TCR CDR3. TCRdb fed the multiplex PCR reads into MiXCR, producing one record per CDR3 protein. There are about 840,000 distinct CDR3 sequences in the sample; 38% occur only once, and approximately 10% lies in the top ten. Concerning this clonotype itself: Its matching antigen is unknown.

Study-wide points: In blood, most of the thyroid clonotypes expanded above 0.001 were also present. Separation of ophthalmopathy from stable hyperthyroidism was achieved by a 13 V-J model.

Researchers defined stable Graves' hyperthyroidism as no ophthalmopathy progression within 18 months. Germline-derived CDR1 and CDR2 are SGHRS and YFSETQ. V lost 4 bases to trimming and J lost 5 bases; unmatched junction nucleotides: 11. The CDR3 is 15 amino acids. The TCR was taken from a man between 18 and 35 years old with Graves' hyperthyroidism. The V and J genes are TRBV5-1 and TRBJ2-7; 8 bases line up with TRBD2. Sample: blood. CDR3 region: CASSPAGGGPHEQYF. The CDR3 region has the DNA TGCGCCAGCAGCCCGGCGGGGGGAGGGCCCCACGAGCAGTACTTC.